The 8 T cell receptor beta chains listed next were all sequenced from one sample in a study of cytomegalovirus exposure and HLA in healthy donors (dated by TCRdb to 2017 to 2019). Libraries were prepared through the immunoSEQ multiplex PCR assay. TCRdb took over this immuneACCESS table, retaining in-frame rearrangements with V and J assigned. Such tables are incomplete; in checked studies, under half of the missing clones stem from an unresolved V gene, and the remainder is unexplained. The sample records approximately 140,000 clones, around nine tenths of which are singletons. The ten largest clonotypes hold roughly 9.4% of the sample. Sequencing was carried out using PBMCs. Receptors were obtained from a young man in good health and CMV-seropositive.

This sequence joins TRBV7-2 and TRBJ2-3; 13 bases line up with TRBD2. Trimming removed 0 bases from V and 2 bases from J; junction bases left unmatched: 5. Germline V CDR1 and CDR2: SGHTA, FQGNSA. The CDR3 is made up of 18 amino acids. CDR3 sequence reads: CASSLAGLAGTLTDTQYF. DNA for the CDR3: TGTGCCAGCAGCTTAGCGGGACTAGCGGGAACACTCACAGATACGCAGTATTTT.

V gene TRBV5-1 combines with J gene TRBJ1-1, with TRBD1 identical over 7 bases. The CDR3 has 15 residues. The V segment lost 4 bases and the J segment 0 bases; nucleotides outside the gene matches: 6. CDR1 is SGHRS and CDR2 is YFSETQ in the germline V gene. The CDR3 nucleotides read TGCGCCAGCAGCACGGGGGACAGCATGAACACTGAAGCTTTCTTT. Protein sequence: CASSTGDSMNTEAFF.

A single count supports this clone. This chain uses TRBV19 with TRBJ1-2; perhaps TRBD1 as D (6 bases). CDR1 and CDR2 (germline): LNHDA, SQIVND (reference sequence). The CDR3 is 15 amino acids. V was cut by 5 bases and J by 4 bases, with 17 bases left in between. CDR3 sequence: CASSLTGQSSYGYTF. The CDR3 bases are TGTGCCAGTAGTCTAACGGGACAATCCTCCTATGGCTACACCTTC.

This sequence joins TRBV5-6 and TRBJ2-1; 13 bases are a match to TRBD2. V lost 4 bases to trimming and J lost 0 bases; unmatched junction nucleotides: 7. Germline CDR1 and CDR2: SGHDT and YYEEEE. The CDR3 is 18 amino acids. The chain's CDR3 is CASSGGLAGASSYNEQFF. As DNA, the CDR3 is TGTGCCAGCAGCGGCGGACTAGCGGGGGCAAGCTCCTACAATGAGCAGTTCTTC.

The chain joins TRBV7-2 to TRBJ2-5, with D perhaps TRBD1 (6 bases). The CDR3 spans 14 residues. Per germline, CDR1 SGHTA and CDR2 FQGNSA. V lost 6 bases and J lost 5, with 16 bases in between. For the CDR3, the DNA is TGTGCCAGCAGAAATACAGGGTGGGGGGAGACCCAGTACTTC. Translated: CASRNTGWGETQYF.

This clone has just one count. This chain joins TRBV6-1 and TRBJ2-7; 11 bases agree with TRBD1. Per the germline V gene, CDR1 is MNHNS and CDR2 is SASEGT. J lost 5 bases, V lost 7 bases, and 10 bases had no gene match. The CDR3 length is 15 residues. This CDR3 reads CASTSAPGQGDEQYF. CDR3 DNA sequence: TGTGCCAGCACCAGTGCCCCGGGACAGGGGGACGAGCAGTACTTC.

This sequence joins TRBV27 and TRBJ2-1, with 7 bases lining up with TRBD1. This CDR3 has 14 residues. In germline, CDR1 is MNHEY, CDR2 SMNVEV (reference sequence). The trim removed 3 bases at V and 4 bases at J, leaving 3 bases unmatched. The CDR3 nucleotides are TGTGCCAGCAGTTTCGGGACAGATTACAATGAGCAGTTCTTC. Its translation: CASSFGTDYNEQFF.

The chain has TRBV27 and TRBJ2-1; no clear D. V lost 8 bases and J lost 2, with 13 bases in between. Germline lookup yields CDR1 MNHEY and CDR2 SMNVEV (reference sequence). The CDR3 contains 14 residues. In nucleotides, the CDR3 is TGTGCCAGCGGAGTAGCCCCCACCTACAATGAGCAGTTCTTC. It codes for CASGVAPTYNEQFF.